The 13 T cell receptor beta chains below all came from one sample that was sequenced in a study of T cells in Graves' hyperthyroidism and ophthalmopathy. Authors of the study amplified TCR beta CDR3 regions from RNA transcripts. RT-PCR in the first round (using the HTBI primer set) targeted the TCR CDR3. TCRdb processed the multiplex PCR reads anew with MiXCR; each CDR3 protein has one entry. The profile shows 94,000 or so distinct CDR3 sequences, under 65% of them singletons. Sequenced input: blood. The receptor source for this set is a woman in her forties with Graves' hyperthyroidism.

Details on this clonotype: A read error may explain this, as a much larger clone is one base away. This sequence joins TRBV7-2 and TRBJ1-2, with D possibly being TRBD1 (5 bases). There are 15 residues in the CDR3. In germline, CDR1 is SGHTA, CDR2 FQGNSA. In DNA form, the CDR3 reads TGTGCCAACAGCTCACAGGACAAGCCCAAGGGAAGCTACACCTTC. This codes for CANSSQDKPKGSYTF.

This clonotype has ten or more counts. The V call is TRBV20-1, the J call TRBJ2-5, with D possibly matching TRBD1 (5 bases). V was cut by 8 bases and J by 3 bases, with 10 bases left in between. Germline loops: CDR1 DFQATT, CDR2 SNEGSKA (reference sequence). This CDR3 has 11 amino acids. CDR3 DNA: TGCAGTTTTTGGGGCGAAGAGACCCAGTACTTC. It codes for CSFWGEETQYF.

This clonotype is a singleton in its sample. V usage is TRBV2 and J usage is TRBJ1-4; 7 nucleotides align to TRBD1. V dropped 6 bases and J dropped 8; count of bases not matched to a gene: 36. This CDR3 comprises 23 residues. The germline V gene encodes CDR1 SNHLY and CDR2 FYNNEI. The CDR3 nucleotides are TGTGCCAGCAGCCCAGCTAGCCGAAGGGGGGAGGGGATATCCGGGACAGCGGACGAAAAACTGTTTTTT. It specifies CASSPASRRGEGISGTADEKLFF.

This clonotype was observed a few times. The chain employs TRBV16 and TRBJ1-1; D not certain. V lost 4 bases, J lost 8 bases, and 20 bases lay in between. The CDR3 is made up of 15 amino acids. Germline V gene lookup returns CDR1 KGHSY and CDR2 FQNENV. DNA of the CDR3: TGTGCCAGCAGCCCAAGAGGCCCTGGAAGAGGAGAAGCTTTCTTT. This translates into CASSPRGPGRGEAFF.

DNA of the CDR3: TGTGCCAGCAGTTGGACAGGTTCCTATGGCTACACCTTC. Residues: CASSWTGSYGYTF. The chain uses TRBV25-1 and TRBJ1-2; the match to TRBD1 covers 7 bases. CDR1 is MGHDK, CDR2 SYGVNS, per germline. This CDR3 has 13 residues. J lost 4 bases, V lost 5 bases, and 4 bases had no gene match.

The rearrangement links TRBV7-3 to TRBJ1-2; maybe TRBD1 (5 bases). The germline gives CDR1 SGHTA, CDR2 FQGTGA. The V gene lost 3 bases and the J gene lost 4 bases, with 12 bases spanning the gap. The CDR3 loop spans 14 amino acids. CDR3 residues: CASSFKPQGYGYTF. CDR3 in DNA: TGTGCCAGCAGCTTCAAACCGCAGGGCTATGGCTACACCTTC. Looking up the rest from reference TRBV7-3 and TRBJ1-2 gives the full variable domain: GAGVSQTPSNKVTEKGKYVELRCDPISGHTALYWYRQSLGQGPEFLIYFQGTGAADDSGLPNDRFFAVRPEGSVSTLKIQRTERGDSAVYLCASSFKPQGYGYTFGSGTRLTVV.

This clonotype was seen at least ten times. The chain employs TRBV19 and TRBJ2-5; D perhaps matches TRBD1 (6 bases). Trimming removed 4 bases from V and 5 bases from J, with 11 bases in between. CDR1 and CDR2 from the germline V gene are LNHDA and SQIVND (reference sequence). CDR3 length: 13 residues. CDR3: CASSTGTSETQYF. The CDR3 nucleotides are TGTGCCAGTAGTACCGGGACATCGGAGACCCAGTACTTC.

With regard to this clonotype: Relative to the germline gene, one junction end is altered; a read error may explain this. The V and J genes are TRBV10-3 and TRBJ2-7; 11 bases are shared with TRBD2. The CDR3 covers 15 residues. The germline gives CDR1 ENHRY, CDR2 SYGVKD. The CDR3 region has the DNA TGTGCCACCGTGCCGGGACTAGCGGCTCCCTACGGGCAGTACTTC. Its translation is CATVPGLAAPYGQYF.

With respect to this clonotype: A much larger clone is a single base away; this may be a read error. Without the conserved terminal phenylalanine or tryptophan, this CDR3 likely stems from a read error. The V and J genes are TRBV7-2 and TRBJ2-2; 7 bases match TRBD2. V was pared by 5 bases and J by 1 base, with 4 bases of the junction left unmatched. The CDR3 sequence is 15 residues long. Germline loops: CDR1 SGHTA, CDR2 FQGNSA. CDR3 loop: CASSAGGWNTGELFS. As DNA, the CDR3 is TGTGCCAGCAGCGCCGGGGGGTGGAACACCGGGGAGCTGTTTTCT.

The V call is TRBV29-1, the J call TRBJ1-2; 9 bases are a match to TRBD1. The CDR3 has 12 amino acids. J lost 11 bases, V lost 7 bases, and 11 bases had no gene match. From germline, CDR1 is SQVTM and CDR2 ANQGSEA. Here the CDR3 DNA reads TGCAGCGGGGGACAGGGTCTTTTGGGGTACACCTTC. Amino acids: CSGGQGLLGYTF.

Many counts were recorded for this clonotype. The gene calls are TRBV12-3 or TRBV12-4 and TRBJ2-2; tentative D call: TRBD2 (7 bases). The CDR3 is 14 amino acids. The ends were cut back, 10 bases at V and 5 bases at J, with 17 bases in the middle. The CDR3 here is CATGGGGGTGELFF. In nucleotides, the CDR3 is TGTGCCACCGGAGGGGGAGGGGGAACCGGGGAGCTGTTTTTT.

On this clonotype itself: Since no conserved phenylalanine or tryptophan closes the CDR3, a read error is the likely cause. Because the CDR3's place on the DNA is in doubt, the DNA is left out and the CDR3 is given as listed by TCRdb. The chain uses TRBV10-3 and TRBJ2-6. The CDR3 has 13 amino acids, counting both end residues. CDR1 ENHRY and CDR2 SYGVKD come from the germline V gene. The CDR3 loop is CATAESGANVLVL.

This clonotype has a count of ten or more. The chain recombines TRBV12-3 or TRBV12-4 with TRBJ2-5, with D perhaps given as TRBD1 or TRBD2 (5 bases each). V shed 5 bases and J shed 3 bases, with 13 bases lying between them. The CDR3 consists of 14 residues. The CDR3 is CASSSSWGKETQYF. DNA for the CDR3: TGTGCCAGCAGTAGCTCCTGGGGGAAAGAGACCCAGTACTTC.